The entry below describes one T cell receptor beta chain. Its antigen is unidentified. At one of its ends the junction is not consistent with the germline gene, which may arise from a read error. The data are from a study of vaccination and CD4 T cells after COVID-19. Regarding treatment: approximately 9-day PBMC culture with coronavirus spike peptide pools or control peptides (ViraFEST assay). Negative selection recovered the CD4+ T cells once they had spent nine to eleven days in culture. Sequenced with the Oncomine TCR Beta short-read assay was DNA taken from cultured CD4+ T cells. TCRdb redid the calling of the PCR reads with MiXCR, one entry per CDR3 protein. The top ten clones hold 8.5% to 10% of a sample with about 19,000 distinct CDR3 sequences, 50% to 70% of them seen once. Germline V gene data show CDR1 as DFQATT and CDR2 as SNEGSKA (reference sequence). The CDR3 is made up of 15 amino acids.

Source: CD4+ T cells from blood, cultured in vitro, taken after SARS-CoV-2 vaccination. The chain has TRBV20-1 and TRBJ2-3, with 9 bases identical to TRBD1. The receptor was isolated from a human donor who had recovered from COVID-19. CDR3 region: CSARAYRGPTDTQYF. CDR3 coding DNA: TGCAGTGCTAGAGCCTACAGGGGGCCGACAGATACGCAGTATTTC.